This entry lists 9 T cell receptor beta chains sequenced from one sample in a study of blood T cell repertoires in COVID-19. Measured with immunoSEQ multiplex PCR; TCRdb has only the in-frame clones, and not every one. The table lists under 400,000 clones, around nine tenths of them singletons, with approximately 0.93% in the top ten. The specimen was PBMCs or T cells enriched from blood (not recorded which). Source of these receptors: a woman under 40 who had been exposed to COVID-19.

The J gene is TRBJ2-5, the V gene TRBV3-1 (or the pseudogene TRBV3-2); 10 nucleotides match TRBD2. Germline lookup yields CDR1 LGHDT and CDR2 YNNKEL (reference sequence). V trimming: 4 bases; J trimming: 0 bases; junction bases outside the gene matches: 8. This CDR3 is built from 17 residues. The CDR3 is CASSRRSSGGNQETQYF. The CDR3 DNA reads TGTGCCAGCAGCCGCCGCTCTAGCGGGGGAAACCAAGAGACCCAGTACTTC.

The chain recombines TRBV11-3 with TRBJ2-2, with TRBD2 matching 9 bases. V shed 4 bases and J 6 bases; nucleotides not matched to a gene: 6. Germline CDR1 is SGHNT and CDR2 is YENEEA. The CDR3 is 15 amino acids. The CDR3 reads CASSSIAGASGELFF. CDR3 sequence (DNA): TGTGCCAGCAGCTCAATAGCGGGAGCGTCCGGGGAGCTGTTTTTT.

V usage is TRBV7-3 and J usage is TRBJ1-1; TRBD1 might be the D (5 bases). Trimming cost V 5 bases and J 6 bases, with 13 bases left between them. CDR1 SGHTA and CDR2 FQGTGA come from the germline V gene. This CDR3 is 13 amino acids long. The CDR3 DNA reads TGTGCCAGCAGCATCGACAGTTCTGCTGAAGCTTTCTTT. Protein product: CASSIDSSAEAFF.

The chain is built from TRBV5-1 and TRBJ2-2, with 7 bases matching TRBD2. The CDR3 consists of 15 residues. Germline loops: CDR1 SGHRS, CDR2 YFSETQ. Losses at the gene ends were 2 bases for V and 3 bases for J; bases not matched to a gene: 4. The CDR3 loop is CASSFPRGDTGELFF. DNA for the CDR3: TGCGCCAGCAGCTTTCCTCGGGGGGACACCGGGGAGCTGTTTTTT.

The gene calls are TRBV7-9 and TRBJ1-5; D perhaps matches TRBD1 (6 bases). The CDR3 covers 16 residues. V was clipped by 3 bases and J by 3 bases, with 15 bases between them. Germline V gene sequence: CDR1 SEHNR, CDR2 FQNEAQ (reference sequence). This CDR3 reads CASSLAKTGANQPQHF. The CDR3 region has the DNA TGTGCCAGCAGCTTGGCAAAGACAGGTGCCAATCAGCCCCAGCATTTT.

The gene calls are TRBV5-4 and TRBJ2-7; 8 bases line up with TRBD2. Trimming removed 2 bases from V and 2 bases from J; junction bases left unmatched: 6. This CDR3 is 15 amino acids long. CDR1 is SGHNT, CDR2 YYREEE, per germline (reference sequence). The CDR3 region is CASSFKRELAYEQYF. In DNA, the CDR3 is TGTGCCAGCAGCTTTAAGCGGGAGCTAGCCTACGAGCAGTACTTC.

The V gene is TRBV6-5, the J gene TRBJ2-1; 7 positions match TRBD2. Germline CDR1 MNHEY, CDR2 SVGAGI. The V segment lost 2 bases and the J segment 6 bases; nucleotides outside the gene matches: 7. The length of the CDR3 is 15 residues. CDR3 sequence: CASSYRTGGGNEQFF. The DNA for the CDR3 is TGTGCCAGCAGTTACCGAACGGGAGGAGGCAATGAGCAGTTCTTC.

The chain carries TRBV29-1 and TRBJ1-2; possibly TRBD1 for D (5 bases). Trimming cost V 6 bases and J 0 bases, with 11 bases left between them. Germline CDR1 SQVTM, CDR2 ANQGSEA. The CDR3 has 13 residues. The CDR3 loop reads CSVRTTTNYGYTF. CDR3 sequence (DNA): TGCAGCGTAAGGACAACTACTAACTATGGCTACACCTTC.

J is TRBJ1-4 and V is TRBV28; possibly TRBD1 for D (6 bases). CDR1 MDHEN and CDR2 SYDVKM come from the germline V gene. There are 15 residues in the CDR3. Deletions cut 2 bases from V and 4 bases from J, with 11 bases between. CDR3 DNA sequence: TGTGCCAGCAGTTTAGGGGGCGTGGGTAATGAAAAACTGTTTTTT. It yields the protein CASSLGGVGNEKLFF.